A selection of T cell receptor beta chains follows, all from one sample in a study of CD4 T cells in relation to SARS-CoV-2 and coronaviruses. The repertoire was sequenced with immunoSEQ multiplex PCR; TCRdb's copy has only in-frame clones and lacks some. The sample lists 65,000 or so clones; less than 95% were seen once. Sequenced sample: naive CD4+ T cells from PBMCs. Every receptor here comes from a human donor in good health. Each CDR3 is given with its conserved first and last residue. A D gene is named only where the DNA matches it firmly. Only some rows state a clone size, as once, few, many or a class for expanded clones.

TRBV7-7	-	TRBJ2-1	TRBD1	TGTGCCAGCAGCTTTAGACAGGGAATTTACAATGAGCAGTTCTTC	CASSFRQGIYNEQFF
TRBV7-8	-	TRBJ2-7	-	TGTGCCAGCAGCTCCCTGGGGGACTCCTACGAGCAGTACTTC	CASSSLGDSYEQYF
TRBV7-7	-	TRBJ2-1	TRBD1	TGTGCCAGCAGCTTGGCCGGGACAGGGCGGAGCTCCTACAATGAGCAGTTCTTC	CASSLAGTGRSSYNEQFF
TRBV7-8	few	TRBJ2-3	-	TGTGCCAGCAGCCTACAGGGCGCGCGCACAGATACGCAGTATTTT	CASSLQGARTDTQYF
TRBV28	-	TRBJ1-1	-	TGTGCCAGCAGTTTTCTTGGAGGCACTGAAGCTTTCTTT	CASSFLGGTEAFF
TRBV3-1/TRBV3-2	-	TRBJ2-3	TRBD2	TGTGCCAGCAGCCAAAGAGTCCTAGCGGCCACAGATACGCAGTATTTT	CASSQRVLAATDTQYF
TRBV14	-	TRBJ2-7	-	TGTGCCAGCAGCCCGTGGGTTGTGACAGAGCAGTACTTC	CASSPWVVTEQYF
TRBV11-2	-	TRBJ2-7	TRBD2	TGTGCCAGCAGCTTAGATCTTGGTACTAGCGGGAGAAAGGACGAGCAGTACTTC	CASSLDLGTSGRKDEQYF
TRBV7-9	-	TRBJ2-2	TRBD2	TGTGCCAGCAGCTTAGAACTAGCGGGCGGGGAGCTGTTTTTT	CASSLELAGGELFF
TRBV11-2	-	TRBJ2-7	TRBD1	TGTGCCAGCAGCTTCGATCCGGGGACAGGATCCGAGCAGTACTTC	CASSFDPGTGSEQYF
TRBV19	-	TRBJ2-3	-	TGTGCCAGTAGAGAGAGGGGCAGCACAGATACGCAGTATTTT	CASRERGSTDTQYF
TRBV18	-	TRBJ2-1	TRBD2	TGTGCCAGCTCACCTACACTAGCGGGAGGGCGCAATGAGCAGTTCTTC	CASSPTLAGGRNEQFF
TRBV18	-	TRBJ2-1	TRBD1	TGTGCCAGCTCACCCCCCACCGGGACAGGGGGCGTGGAGCAGTTCTTC	CASSPPTGTGGVEQFF
TRBV7-2	-	TRBJ2-2	-	TGTGCCAGCAGCTTTTACACCGGGGAGCTGTTTTTT	CASSFYTGELFF
TRBV28	-	TRBJ2-7	-	TGTGCCAGCAGTTTCAGTAAGGCGGCCCACTACGAGCAGTACTTC	CASSFSKAAHYEQYF
TRBV5-1	-	TRBJ1-6	-	TGCGCCAGCAGCTTGGCCGCGAGCTCCTATAATTCACCCCTCCACTTT	CASSLAASSYNSPLHF
TRBV20-1	once	TRBJ1-5	-	TGCAGTGCTAGTGGGGGTAGAGGCAATCAGCCCCAGCATTTT	CSASGGRGNQPQHF
TRBV28	-	TRBJ2-1	TRBD2	TGTGCCAGCAGCCGAGTCTTAACTAGCGCTGACAATGAGCAGTTCTTC	CASSRVLTSADNEQFF
TRBV5-1	-	TRBJ2-1	-	TGCGCCAGCAGCCACGGGGACACCTACAATGAGCAGTTCTTC	CASSHGDTYNEQFF
TRBV5-1	-	TRBJ2-3	TRBD1	TGCGCCAGCAGCTTGCCGTGGGACAGGGTGAGCACAGATACGCAGTATTTT	CASSLPWDRVSTDTQYF
TRBV19	-	TRBJ1-1	-	TGTGCCAGTAGTCCGAGGACCAACCCGGCTGAAGCTTTCTTT	CASSPRTNPAEAFF
TRBV27	-	TRBJ1-1	-	TGTGCCAGCAGTTTCACGTATAACACTGAAGCTTTCTTT	CASSFTYNTEAFF
TRBV18	-	TRBJ2-7	TRBD1	TGTGCCAGCTCAGCTTCCTCGGGACAGGGGTCCTACGAGCAGTACTTC	CASSASSGQGSYEQYF